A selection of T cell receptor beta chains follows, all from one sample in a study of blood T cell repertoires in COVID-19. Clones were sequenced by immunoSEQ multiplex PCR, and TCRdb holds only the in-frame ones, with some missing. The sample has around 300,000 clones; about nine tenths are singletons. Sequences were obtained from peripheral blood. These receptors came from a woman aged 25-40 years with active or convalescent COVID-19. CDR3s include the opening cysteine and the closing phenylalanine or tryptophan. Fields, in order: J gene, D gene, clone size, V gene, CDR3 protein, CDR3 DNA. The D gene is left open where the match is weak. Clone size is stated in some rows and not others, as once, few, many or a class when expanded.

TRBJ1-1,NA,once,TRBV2,CASSVAGAFF,TGTGCCAGCAGTGTGGCGGGGGCTTTCTTT
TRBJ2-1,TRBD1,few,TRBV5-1,CASSLGPGQGYNEQFF,TGCGCCAGCAGCTTGGGACCGGGACAGGGTTACAATGAGCAGTTCTTC
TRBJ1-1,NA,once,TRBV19,CASSPRRDSAEAFF,TGTGCCAGTAGTCCCCGGCGGGATTCAGCTGAAGCTTTCTTT
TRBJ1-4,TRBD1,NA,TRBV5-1,CASSPGQGDEKLFF,TGCGCCAGCAGCCCCGGACAGGGGGACGAAAAACTGTTTTTT
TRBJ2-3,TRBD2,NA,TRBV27,CASSSSGGAWEDTQYF,TGTGCCAGCAGTTCTAGCGGGGGGGCCTGGGAAGATACGCAGTATTTT
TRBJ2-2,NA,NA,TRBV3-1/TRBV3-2,CASSQGFQGYRELFF,TGTGCCAGCAGCCAAGGGTTTCAGGGATACCGGGAGCTGTTTTTT
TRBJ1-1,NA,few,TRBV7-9,CASSWGDGLNTEAFF,TGTGCCAGCAGCTGGGGGGACGGATTGAACACTGAAGCTTTCTTT
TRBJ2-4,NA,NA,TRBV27,CASSFVGMKNIQYF,TGTGCCAGCAGTTTCGTTGGCATGAAAAACATTCAGTACTTC
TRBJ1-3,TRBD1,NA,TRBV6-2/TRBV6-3,CASRPTGAGNTIYF,TGTGCCAGCAGACCTACAGGGGCTGGAAACACCATATATTTT
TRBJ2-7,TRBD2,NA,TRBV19,CASSRRGGITYEQYF,TGTGCCAGTAGTAGACGCGGGGGGATCACCTACGAGCAGTACTTC
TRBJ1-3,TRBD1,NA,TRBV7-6,CASSFGYPRQGLNTIYF,TGTGCCAGCAGCTTTGGATACCCCAGACAGGGTTTGAACACCATATATTTT
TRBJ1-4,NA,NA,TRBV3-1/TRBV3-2,CASSPPGGGYEKLFF,TGTGCCAGCAGCCCCCCCGGGGGTGGGTACGAAAAACTGTTTTTT
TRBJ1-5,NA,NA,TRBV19,CASTTWEGVNQPQHF,TGTGCCAGTACCACGTGGGAAGGGGTTAATCAGCCCCAGCATTTT
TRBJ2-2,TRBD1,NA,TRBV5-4,CASSNRDRGRGELFF,TGTGCCAGCAGCAACCGGGACAGGGGGAGGGGGGAGCTGTTTTTT
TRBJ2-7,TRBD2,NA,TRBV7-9,CASSLAGVYEQYF,TGTGCCAGCAGCTTGGCGGGGGTTTACGAGCAGTACTTC
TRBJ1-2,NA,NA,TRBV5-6,CASSFSPGTRSPPGYGYTF,TGTGCCAGCAGCTTCTCCCCCGGGACACGTTCGCCCCCCGGCTATGGCTACACCTTC
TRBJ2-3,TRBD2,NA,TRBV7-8,CASSLVGGTGGSTDTQYF,TGTGCCAGCAGCTTAGTGGGTGGTACGGGGGGTAGCACAGATACGCAGTATTTT
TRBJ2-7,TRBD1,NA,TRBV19,CASSIRTGGRYEQYF,TGTGCCAGTAGTATTAGGACAGGAGGTCGTTACGAGCAGTACTTC
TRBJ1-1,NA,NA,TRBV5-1,CASSSNVRVNTEAFF,TGCGCCAGCAGCTCCAATGTCCGGGTGAACACTGAAGCTTTCTTT
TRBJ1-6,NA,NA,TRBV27,CASSRGQGSTYNSPLHF,TGTGCCAGCAGTCGTGGCCAGGGAAGCACCTATAATTCACCCCTCCACTTT
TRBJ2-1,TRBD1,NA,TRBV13,CASSEGQGLRNEQFF,TGTGCCAGCAGCGAAGGACAGGGCCTGCGGAATGAGCAGTTCTTC
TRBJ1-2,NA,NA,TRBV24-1,CATSEGGREVGYTF,TGTGCCACCAGTGAAGGCGGCAGGGAAGTCGGCTACACCTTC
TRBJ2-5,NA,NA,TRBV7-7,CASSLAGSQGTQYF,TGTGCTAGCAGCTTAGCAGGGTCCCAGGGGACCCAGTACTTC
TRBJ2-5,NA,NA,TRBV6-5,CASSYSNRGWETQYF,TGTGCCAGCAGTTACTCGAACCGGGGGTGGGAGACCCAGTACTTC
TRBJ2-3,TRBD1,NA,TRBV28,CASSLDRGVSTDTQYF,TGTGCCAGCAGTTTAGACAGGGGGGTGAGCACAGATACGCAGTATTTT
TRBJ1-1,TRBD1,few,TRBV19,CASSFRGVNTEAFF,TGTGCCAGTAGTTTCAGGGGGGTGAACACTGAAGCTTTCTTT
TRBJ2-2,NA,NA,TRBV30,CAWSVRGVLTGELFF,TGTGCCTGGAGTGTACGGGGAGTCCTCACCGGGGAGCTGTTTTTT
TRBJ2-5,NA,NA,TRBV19,CASSTSGQETQYF,TGTGCCAGTAGTACAAGCGGACAAGAGACCCAGTACTTC
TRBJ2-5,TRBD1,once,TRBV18,CASSPDRVGETQYF,TGTGCCAGCTCACCGGACAGGGTCGGAGAGACCCAGTACTTC
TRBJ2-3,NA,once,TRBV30,CAWKGTQADTQYF,TGTGCCTGGAAGGGGACACAGGCAGATACGCAGTATTTT
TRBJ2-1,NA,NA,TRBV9,CASSPRRIESYNEQFF,TGTGCCAGCAGCCCCCGGAGGATCGAATCCTACAATGAGCAGTTCTTC
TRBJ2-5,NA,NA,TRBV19,CASSAGSTQYF,TGTGCCAGTAGTGCGGGTTCAACCCAGTACTTC
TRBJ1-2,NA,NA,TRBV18,CASSREADTTYGYTF,TGTGCCAGCTCAAGGGAGGCTGACACCACCTATGGCTACACCTTC
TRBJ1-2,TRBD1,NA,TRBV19,CASSAGQGLHYTF,TGTGCCAGTAGTGCGGGACAGGGACTTCACTACACCTTC
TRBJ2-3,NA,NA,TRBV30,CAWKTKGADTQYF,TGTGCCTGGAAGACGAAGGGGGCAGATACGCAGTATTTT
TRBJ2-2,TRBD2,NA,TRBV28,CASSLLASGGPNTGELFF,TGTGCCAGCAGTTTATTGGCTAGCGGGGGGCCGAACACCGGGGAGCTGTTTTTT
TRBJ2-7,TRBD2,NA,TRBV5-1,CASSLLAGPSYEQYF,TGCGCCAGCAGCTTGCTAGCGGGACCCTCCTACGAGCAGTACTTC
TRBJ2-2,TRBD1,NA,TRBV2,CASSGSGQGARVTGELFF,TGTGCCAGCAGTGGGTCTGGACAGGGGGCTCGGGTAACCGGGGAGCTGTTTTTT
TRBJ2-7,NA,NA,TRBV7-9,CASSLDRAEQYF,TGTGCCAGCAGCTTAGACAGGGCCGAGCAGTACTTC
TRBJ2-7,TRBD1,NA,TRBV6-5,CASTFQLTGGYEQYF,TGTGCCAGCACATTCCAGCTGACAGGGGGGTACGAGCAGTACTTC
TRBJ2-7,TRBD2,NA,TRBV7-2,CASSSHGTSGGYEQYF,TGTGCCAGCAGCTCCCACGGGACTAGCGGGGGTTACGAGCAGTACTTC
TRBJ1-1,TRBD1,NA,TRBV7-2,CASSLRDSSMNTEAFF,TGTGCCAGCAGCCTCCGGGACAGCTCCATGAACACTGAAGCTTTCTTT
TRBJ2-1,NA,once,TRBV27,CASKTQGLKYNEQFF,TGTGCCAGCAAGACACAGGGTCTAAAATACAATGAGCAGTTCTTC
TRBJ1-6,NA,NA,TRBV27,CASSLGGGSRSPLHF,TGTGCCAGCAGTTTGGGGGGAGGTTCGCGCTCACCCCTCCACTTT
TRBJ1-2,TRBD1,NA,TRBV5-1,CASSLQGEYGYTF,TGCGCCAGCAGCTTACAGGGGGAGTATGGCTACACCTTC
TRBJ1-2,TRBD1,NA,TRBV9,CASSADRPSSGYTF,TGTGCCAGCAGCGCGGACAGGCCATCGAGTGGCTACACCTTC
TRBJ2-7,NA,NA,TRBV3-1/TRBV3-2,CASSQDNTFSSYEQYF,TGTGCCAGCAGCCAGGACAACACCTTCAGCTCCTACGAGCAGTACTTC
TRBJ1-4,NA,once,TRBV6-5,CASSYGPPGEKLFF,TGTGCCAGCAGTTATGGTCCACCGGGGGAAAAACTGTTTTTT
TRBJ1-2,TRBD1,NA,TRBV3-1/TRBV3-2,CASSQAGQAYGYTF,TGTGCCAGCAGCCAAGCGGGACAGGCTTATGGCTACACCTTC
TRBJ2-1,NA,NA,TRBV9,CASSPGGLYNEQFF,TGTGCCAGCAGCCCTGGGGGCCTCTACAATGAGCAGTTCTTC
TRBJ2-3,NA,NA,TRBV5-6,CASSTGIRYTDTQYF,TGTGCCAGCAGCACCGGGATCCGATACACAGATACGCAGTATTTT
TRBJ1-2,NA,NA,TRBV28,CASSFTARYGYTF,TGTGCCAGCAGTTTCACAGCTCGTTATGGCTACACCTTC
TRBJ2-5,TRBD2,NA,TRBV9,CASSVGGAGEIETQYF,TGTGCCAGCAGCGTAGGGGGAGCGGGGGAAATAGAGACCCAGTACTTC
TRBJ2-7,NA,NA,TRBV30,CAWSLGTGTSYEQYF,TGTGCCTGGAGTCTTGGTACCGGTACTTCCTACGAGCAGTACTTC
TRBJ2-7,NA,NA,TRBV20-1,CSARATYEQYF,TGCAGTGCTAGGGCAACCTACGAGCAGTACTTC
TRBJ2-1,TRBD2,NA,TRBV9,CASGLAGTNEQFF,TGTGCCAGCGGGCTAGCGGGGACAAATGAGCAGTTCTTC
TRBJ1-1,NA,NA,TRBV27,CASSLGRGRTEAFF,TGTGCCAGCAGCCTGGGGCGGGGGAGGACTGAAGCTTTCTTT